The clone carrying this T cell receptor (beta chain) appeared a single time. The CDR3 has 13 residues. Germline V gene data show CDR1 as SQVTM and CDR2 as ANQGSEA. V dropped 3 bases and J dropped 13; count of bases not matched to a gene: 12. This study enrolled people aged about 18 to 100 from approximately 25 US geographic areas. Cohort allocation depended upon clinical history that participants reported. The data were obtained in a study of blood T cell repertoires in COVID-19. On the study more broadly: PBMCs, B-cell-depleted T cells, or T cells provided the cDNA or gDNA that made up the material.

In the original workflow: The assay estimated nucleated cells by amplifying reference gene primers. Libraries were prepared by immunoSEQ multiplex PCR; TCRdb keeps only in-frame clonotypes and omits some of them. V and J calls and clone size are given by that table; D and trimming were obtained from the DNA. This table holds 270,000 or so clones, about 91% found once. The J gene is TRBJ2-5, the V gene TRBV29-1, with 9 bases lining up with TRBD2. The sequence came from a woman in her 40s with acute COVID-19. Material: PBMCs or T cells enriched from blood (not recorded which). DNA of the CDR3: TGCAGCGTTGAGGACTCGAGCGGGGGGCCCTCGTACTTC. Amino acids: CSVEDSSGGPSYF.